The 17 T cell receptor beta chains below all came from one sample that was sequenced in a study of spatial heterogeneity in lung cancer. Study conclusions and caveats: Within tumors, counts of expanded alpha and beta TCRs tracked tumor mutation counts.

Time point indicated: sample taken at primary tumor resection. Which antigens these TCRs recognize remains unknown. TCRdb analysed the 5' RACE reads with MiXCR anew, one entry per CDR3 protein. The sample lists 17,000 or so distinct CDR3 sequences, 6.2% seen once, with around 7% in the top ten. The sample here was lung tumor tissue, taken at surgery. The receptors originated from a male donor with early-stage non-small cell lung cancer.

This clonotype was counted many times. The CDR3 coding sequence is TGTGCCAGCAGCTCCCTACCGAACACTGAAGCTTTCTTT. This gives the protein CASSSLPNTEAFF. This rearrangement joins TRBV11-3 to TRBJ1-1; D not resolved. The CDR3 extends over 13 amino acids. From germline, CDR1 is SGHNT and CDR2 YENEEA. V lost 4 bases and J 1 base, leaving 7 bases between the germline ends.

This clonotype was seen many times. This chain links TRBV18 with TRBJ2-3; TRBD1 matches at 7 bases. The germline V gene has CDR1 KGHSH and CDR2 LQKENI. The CDR3 covers 18 residues. V shed 3 bases and J 0 bases; nucleotides not matched to a gene: 12. In DNA, the CDR3 is TGTGCCAGCTCACCCAACAGGGGCCTACAAAAAAGCACAGATACGCAGTATTTT. It codes for CASSPNRGLQKSTDTQYF.

This clonotype was recorded many times. This chain links TRBV7-2 with TRBJ1-4; D is uncertain. The V gene's germline CDR1 is SGHTA and CDR2 FQGNSA. This CDR3 comprises 14 residues. V was trimmed by 0 bases and J by 4 bases, leaving 6 bases between them. CDR3 sequence (DNA): TGTGCCAGCAGCTTAGCGATGAGTAATGAAAAACTGTTTTTT. Translation: CASSLAMSNEKLFF.

In its sample, this clonotype was seen a few times. This sequence joins TRBV9 and TRBJ2-2; D is perhaps TRBD1 or TRBD2 (5 bases each). The CDR3 loop spans 16 amino acids. Per the germline V gene, CDR1 is SGDLS and CDR2 is YYNGEE. Trimming took 4 bases from V and 2 from J, leaving 15 bases between them. CDR3 nucleotide sequence: TGTGCCAGCAGCCCCGTGGGACCTACTAACACCGGGGAGCTGTTTTTT. Protein product: CASSPVGPTNTGELFF.

There are many counts of this clonotype. The J gene is TRBJ2-7, the V gene TRBV9, with 8 bases identical to TRBD1. Germline values: CDR1 SGDLS, CDR2 YYNGEE. The CDR3 extends over 15 amino acids. Losses at the gene ends were 3 bases for V and 2 bases for J; bases not matched to a gene: 7. This chain's CDR3 is CASSGRGGQAYEQYF. As DNA, the CDR3 is TGTGCCAGCAGCGGAAGAGGGGGACAGGCCTACGAGCAGTACTTC.

By share of the sample, this clonotype is medium-sized. V usage is TRBV2 and J usage is TRBJ1-1, with TRBD1 as a possible D gene (5 bases). The CDR3 loop spans 15 amino acids. V dropped 2 bases and J dropped 0 bases, with 10 bases sitting between them. CDR1 is SNHLY, CDR2 FYNNEI, per germline. The CDR3 coding sequence is TGTGCCAGCAGTGAAATGGGACTGTTGAACACTGAAGCTTTCTTT. Translation gives CASSEMGLLNTEAFF.

This clonotype came up many times. The gene calls are TRBV20-1 and TRBJ1-1; a weak D match, TRBD1 (6 bases). CDR3 length: 12 amino acids. Trimming pared 7 bases from V and 6 bases from J, leaving 15 bases between. CDR1 is DFQATT and CDR2 is SNEGSKA in the germline V gene (reference sequence). Here the CDR3 DNA reads TGCAGTGAAAGTAGGGGGTCCGCTGAAGCTTTCTTT. Protein sequence: CSESRGSAEAFF.

This clonotype was found a few times. The V and J genes are TRBV30 and TRBJ2-5, with D maybe TRBD2 (6 bases). CDR3 length: 13 amino acids. Germline CDR1 reads GTSNPN; CDR2 reads SVGIG (reference sequence). V gave up 3 bases and J gave up 5 bases, with 13 bases separating them. CDR3: CAWSGDWRETQYF. CDR3 DNA sequence: TGTGCCTGGAGCGGGGACTGGAGGGAGACCCAGTACTTC.

This clonotype was seen many times. The CDR3 is CASSLMQEDYEQYF. Here the CDR3 DNA reads TGTGCCAGCAGTTTGATGCAGGAGGACTACGAGCAGTACTTC. The V gene is TRBV28, the J gene TRBJ2-7; a weak D match, TRBD2 (5 bases). Deletions cut 3 bases from V and 3 bases from J, with 12 bases between. This CDR3 is 14 amino acids long. Germline V gene sequence: CDR1 MDHEN, CDR2 SYDVKM.

This clonotype was counted at least ten times. The chain combines TRBV25-1 with TRBJ2-7; D unresolved. This CDR3 spans 8 amino acids. The V and J ends lost 8 bases and 9 bases respectively, with 5 bases between them. Per the germline V gene, CDR1 is MGHDK and CDR2 is SYGVNS. The chain's CDR3 is CASAGQYF. The CDR3 DNA sequence: TGTGCCAGCGCCGGGCAGTACTTC.

There are many counts of this clonotype. The chain employs TRBV4-3 and TRBJ1-6; TRBD1 might be the D (6 bases). There are 18 residues in the CDR3. Deletions cut 0 bases from V and 9 bases from J, with 21 bases between. In germline, CDR1 is LGHNA, CDR2 YSLEER. The DNA of the CDR3 is TGCGCCAGCAGCCAAGACCGTTTCGCGACAGGTTCATTTTCACCCCTCCACTTT. This codes for CASSQDRFATGSFSPLHF.

The V call is TRBV18, the J call TRBJ2-2; TRBD1 aligns across 12 bases. With 2 bases clipped from V and 6 bases from J, the junction kept 4 bases outside the gene matches. The CDR3 consists of 16 residues. CDR1 and CDR2 (germline): KGHSH, LQKENI. The CDR3 region has the DNA TGTGCCAGCTCACCAGGGACAGGGGGCATTGCCGGGGAGCTGTTTTTT. This codes for CASSPGTGGIAGELFF.

The chain carries TRBV7-6 and TRBJ2-3; 12 nucleotides align to TRBD2. CDR1 and CDR2 from the germline V gene are SGHVS and FNYEAQ. The CDR3 contains 16 residues. The J segment lost 3 bases and the V segment lost 7 bases, leaving 8 bases of the junction unmatched. The CDR3 reads CASTTRTSGRTDTQYF. CDR3 DNA sequence: TGTGCCAGCACCACCCGAACTAGCGGGAGGACAGATACGCAGTATTTT.

This clonotype was counted many times. The genes are TRBV7-2 and TRBJ1-3, with TRBD1 as a possible D gene (5 bases). Germline V lookup: CDR1 SGHTA, CDR2 FQGNSA. The CDR3 is 17 residues long. Trimming took off 5 bases at V and 0 bases at J, with 17 bases between the two ends. This CDR3 is CASSRFHPGTSGNTIYF. CDR3 bases: TGTGCCAGCAGCCGATTTCACCCGGGGACCTCTGGAAACACCATATATTTT.

The CDR3 protein is CSAESGTEEQYF. CDR3 DNA sequence: TGCAGTGCCGAATCCGGGACCGAGGAGCAGTACTTC. The V gene is TRBV20-1, the J gene TRBJ2-7, with D perhaps being TRBD1 or TRBD2 (5 bases each). The CDR3 totals 12 residues. Deletions cut 6 bases from V and 7 bases from J, with 16 bases between. Germline V gene lookup returns CDR1 DFQATT and CDR2 SNEGSKA (reference sequence).

A word on this clonotype: This sequence may be a read error, since a much larger clone differs from it by one base. The gene calls are TRBV12-3 or TRBV12-4 and TRBJ2-2; TRBD2 agrees at 8 bases. The CDR3 contains 14 residues. J gave up 4 bases and V 4 bases, and 2 bases lay outside the gene matches. This chain's CDR3 is CASSYLAGTGELFF. The CDR3 DNA follows: TGTGCCAGCAGTTACCTAGCGGGCACCGGGGAGCTGTTTTTT.

This clonotype has a count of ten or more. Written as DNA, the CDR3 is TGCAGCCCTAGCGGACGTATTGGGAGCACAGATACGCAGTATTTT. Residues: CSPSGRIGSTDTQYF. The rearrangement links TRBV29-1 to TRBJ2-3, with 7 positions matching TRBD2. Looked up from germline, CDR1 is SQVTM and CDR2 is ANQGSEA. V trimming: 8 bases; J trimming: 0 bases; junction bases outside the gene matches: 11. CDR3 length: 15 amino acids.